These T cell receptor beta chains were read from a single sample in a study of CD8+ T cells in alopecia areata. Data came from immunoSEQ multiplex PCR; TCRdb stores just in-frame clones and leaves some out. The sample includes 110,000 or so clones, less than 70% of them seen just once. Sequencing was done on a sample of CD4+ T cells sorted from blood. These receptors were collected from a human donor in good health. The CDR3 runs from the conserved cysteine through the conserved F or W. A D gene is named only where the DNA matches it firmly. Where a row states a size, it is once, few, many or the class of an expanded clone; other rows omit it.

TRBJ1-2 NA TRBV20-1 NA CSASGDYGYTF TGCAGTGCTAGTGGGGACTATGGCTACACCTTC
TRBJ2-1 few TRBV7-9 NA CASSWTEYEQFF TGTGCCAGCAGCTGGACAGAATATGAGCAGTTCTTC
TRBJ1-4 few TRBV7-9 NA CASSSGDALNEKLFF TGTGCCAGCAGCTCGGGGGACGCTCTAAATGAAAAACTGTTTTTT
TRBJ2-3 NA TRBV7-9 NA CASSLPGGTDTQYF TGTGCCAGCAGCCTCCCCGGGGGCACAGATACGCAGTATTTT
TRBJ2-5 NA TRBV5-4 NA CASSSQGGRETQYF TGTGCCAGCAGTTCCCAGGGGGGTCGGGAGACCCAGTACTTC
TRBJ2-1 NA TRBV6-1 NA CASRAGPFSYNEQFF TGTGCCAGCAGGGCAGGACCCTTCTCCTACAATGAGCAGTTCTTC
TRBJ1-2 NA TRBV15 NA CATSNLRDGYTF TGTGCCACCAGCAATTTACGGGATGGCTACACCTTC
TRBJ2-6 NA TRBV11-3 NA CASSASSSGANVLTF TGTGCCAGCAGCGCCAGCAGCTCTGGGGCCAACGTCCTGACTTTC
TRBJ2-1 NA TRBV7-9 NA CASSSQRDAWTNNEQFF TGTGCCAGCAGCTCTCAACGGGACGCCTGGACCAACAATGAGCAGTTCTTC
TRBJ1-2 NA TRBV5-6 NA CASSLNRAYGYTF TGTGCCAGCAGCTTGAACAGGGCGTATGGCTACACCTTC
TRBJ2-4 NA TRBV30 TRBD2 CAWTVGSGGSRGGQF TGTGCCTGGACCGTAGGGAGCGGGGGGTCTCGGGGCGGCCAGTTC
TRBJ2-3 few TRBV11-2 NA CASSARDRSTDTQYF TGTGCCAGCAGCGCGAGGGACCGAAGCACAGATACGCAGTATTTT
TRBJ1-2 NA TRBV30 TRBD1 CAWSTSGTGDYGYTF TGTGCCTGGTCAACCTCCGGGACAGGGGACTATGGCTACACCTTC
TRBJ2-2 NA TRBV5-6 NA CASSFDYRGTGELFF TGTGCCAGCAGCTTCGACTACCGGGGCACCGGGGAGCTGTTTTTT
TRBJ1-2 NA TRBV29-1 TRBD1 CSVGQANYGYTF TGCAGCGTCGGACAGGCAAACTATGGCTACACCTTC
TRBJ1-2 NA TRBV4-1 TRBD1 CASSQDGQGNNYGYTF TGCGCCAGCAGCCAAGATGGACAGGGCAATAACTATGGCTACACCTTC
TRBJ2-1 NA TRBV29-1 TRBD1 CSVGDRGYNEQFF TGCAGCGTGGGGGACAGGGGCTACAATGAGCAGTTCTTC
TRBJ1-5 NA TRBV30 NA CAWSGEQVGQPQHF TGTGCCTGGAGTGGGGAACAGGTCGGTCAGCCCCAGCATTTT
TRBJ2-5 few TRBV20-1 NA CSAQAQETQYF TGCAGTGCTCAAGCTCAAGAGACCCAGTACTTC
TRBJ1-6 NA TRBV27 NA CASSAGGTRALHF TGTGCCAGCAGTGCGGGGGGGACACGGGCCCTCCACTTT
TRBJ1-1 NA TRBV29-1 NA CSVRQVNTEAFF TGCAGCGTTCGACAGGTTAACACTGAAGCTTTCTTT
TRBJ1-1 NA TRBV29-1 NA CSVGQSNTEAFF TGCAGCGTTGGACAGTCGAACACTGAAGCTTTCTTT
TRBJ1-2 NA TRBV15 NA CATSSGTGPIYGYTF TGTGCCACCAGCAGCGGGACGGGACCCATCTATGGCTACACCTTC
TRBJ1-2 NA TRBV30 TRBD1 CAWSPTGDGYTF TGTGCCTGGAGCCCCACAGGGGACGGCTACACCTTC
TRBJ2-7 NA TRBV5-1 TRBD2 CASSPRGSSSYEQYF TGCGCCAGCAGCCCGCGGGGGTCTAGCTCCTACGAGCAGTACTTC
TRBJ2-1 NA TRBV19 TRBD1 CASSSPPGQPYNEQFF TGTGCCAGTAGTTCCCCCCCGGGACAGCCCTACAATGAGCAGTTCTTC
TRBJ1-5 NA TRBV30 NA CACAKQGGQPQHF TGTGCCTGTGCGAAGCAGGGAGGCCAGCCCCAGCATTTT
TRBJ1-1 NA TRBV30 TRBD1 CAWFDRGDTEAFF TGTGCCTGGTTCGACAGGGGCGACACTGAAGCTTTCTTT
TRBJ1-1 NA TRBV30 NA CACHSGRAFF TGTGCCTGTCATTCCGGGAGAGCTTTCTTT
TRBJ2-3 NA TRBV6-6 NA CASSPSTDTQYF TGTGCCAGCAGTCCCAGTACAGATACGCAGTATTTT
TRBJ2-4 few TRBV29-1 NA CSVKGGKNIQYF TGCAGCGTCAAAGGGGGTAAAAACATTCAGTACTTC
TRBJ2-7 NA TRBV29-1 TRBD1 CSAGTETYEQYF TGCAGCGCCGGGACAGAGACCTACGAGCAGTACTTC
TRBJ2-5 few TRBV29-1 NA CSVEDQGIGETQYF TGCAGCGTTGAAGATCAAGGGATCGGGGAGACCCAGTACTTC
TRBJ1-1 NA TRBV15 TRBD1 CATMLPGQTIEAFF TGTGCCACCATGCTACCGGGACAGACAATTGAAGCTTTCTTT
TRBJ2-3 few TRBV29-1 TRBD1 CSVDSGTGGTDTQYF TGCAGCGTTGATTCTGGGACAGGAGGCACAGATACGCAGTATTTT
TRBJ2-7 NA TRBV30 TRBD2 CAWSKGREYEQYF TGTGCCTGGAGTAAAGGGAGGGAATACGAGCAGTACTTC
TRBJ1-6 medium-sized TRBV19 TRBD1 CATAGGPGGSPLHF TGTGCCACCGCAGGGGGCCCAGGCGGTTCACCCCTCCACTTT
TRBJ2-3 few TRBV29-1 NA CSVEGGGRTDTQYF TGCAGCGTTGAAGGGGGCGGGCGCACAGATACGCAGTATTTT
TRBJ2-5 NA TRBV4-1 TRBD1 CASSQGRGETQYF TGCGCCAGCAGCCAGGGCAGGGGGGAGACCCAGTACTTC
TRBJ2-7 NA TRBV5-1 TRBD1 CASSLGPRDRDYEQYF TGCGCCAGCAGCTTGGGGCCCCGAGACAGGGACTACGAGCAGTACTTC
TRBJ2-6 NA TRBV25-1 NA CASSSSGANVLTF TGTGCCAGCAGCAGCTCTGGGGCCAACGTCCTGACTTTC
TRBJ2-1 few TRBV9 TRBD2 CASSVDLAGYNEQFF TGTGCCAGCAGCGTAGACCTAGCGGGGTACAATGAGCAGTTCTTC
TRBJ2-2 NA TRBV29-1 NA CSVSGQNTGELFF TGCAGCGTTTCGGGACAGAACACCGGGGAGCTGTTTTTT
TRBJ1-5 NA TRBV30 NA CAWTNPGGDGDNQPQHF TGTGCCTGGACCAACCCGGGAGGCGACGGGGACAATCAGCCCCAGCATTTT
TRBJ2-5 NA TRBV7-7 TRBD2 CASSLQLAGTGETQYF TGTGCCAGCAGCTTACAACTAGCGGGGACCGGAGAGACCCAGTACTTC
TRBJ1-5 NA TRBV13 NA CASSEGGQPQHF TGTGCCAGCAGTGAAGGGGGGCAGCCCCAGCATTTT
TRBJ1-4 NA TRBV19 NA CASRSDPRPNEKLFF TGTGCCAGTCGGTCGGACCCGCGACCTAATGAAAAACTGTTTTTT
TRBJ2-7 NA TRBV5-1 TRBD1 CASTPGQTYEQYF TGCGCCAGCACTCCGGGACAGACCTACGAGCAGTACTTC
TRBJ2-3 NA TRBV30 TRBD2 CAWSAGTSGYTDTQYF TGTGCCTGGAGTGCCGGGACTAGCGGATACACAGATACGCAGTATTTT
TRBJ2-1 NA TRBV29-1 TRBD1 CSVATGTGGYNEQFF TGCAGCGTGGCTACCGGGACAGGGGGGTACAATGAGCAGTTCTTC
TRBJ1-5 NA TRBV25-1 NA CASSGVDSNQPQHF TGTGCCAGCAGTGGAGTGGATAGCAATCAGCCCCAGCATTTT
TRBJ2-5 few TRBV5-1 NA CASSPRGETQYF TGCGCCAGCAGCCCAAGAGGGGAGACCCAGTACTTC
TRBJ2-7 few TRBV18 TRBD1 CASSPRQGTYEQYF TGTGCCAGCTCACCACGACAGGGCACCTACGAGCAGTACTTC